These T cell receptor beta chains were read from a single sample in a study of a mutant IDH1 vaccine in newly diagnosed glioma. The antigens of these receptors remain unknown. TCRdb's table, derived via immunoSEQ multiplex PCR, lists solely in-frame clones and lacks some. The repertoire holds roughly 60,000 clones, with 65% to 75% as singletons. Material: PBMCs, obtained from a glioma patient whose treatment included an IDH1 peptide vaccine. Source of these receptors: a man aged 50 to 60 with glioma. The CDR3 runs from the conserved cysteine through the conserved F or W. A D gene is named only where the DNA matches it firmly. The size entry is marked missing in some rows and otherwise reads once, few, many or a size class.

V: TRBV7-6
J: TRBJ1-3
size: .
D: TRBD1
CDR3: CASSLVGTASGNTIYF
DNA: TGTGCCAGCAGCTTAGTTGGGACAGCGTCTGGAAACACCATATATTTT

V: TRBV29-1
J: TRBJ2-7
size: .
D: TRBD1
CDR3: CSVGQGAYEQYF
DNA: TGCAGCGTCGGACAGGGCGCCTACGAGCAGTACTTC

V: TRBV7-6
J: TRBJ2-2
size: .
D: .
CDR3: CASSVRTGELFF
DNA: TGTGCCAGCAGTGTCCGCACCGGGGAGCTGTTTTTT

V: TRBV27
J: TRBJ1-4
size: .
D: .
CDR3: CASSPTVGEKLFF
DNA: TGTGCCAGCAGCCCAACGGTAGGGGAAAAACTGTTTTTT

V: TRBV7-8
J: TRBJ1-5
size: few
D: .
CDR3: CASSPTRGRLPQHF
DNA: TGTGCCAGCAGCCCTACCAGGGGACGATTGCCCCAGCATTTT

V: TRBV7-8
J: TRBJ1-1
size: .
D: .
CDR3: CASSLDSQGVTEAFF
DNA: TGTGCCAGCAGCTTAGATTCACAGGGAGTGACTGAAGCTTTCTTT

V: TRBV7-9
J: TRBJ1-2
size: .
D: .
CDR3: CASSFGSNPNYGYTF
DNA: TGTGCCAGCAGCTTTGGTTCAAACCCGAACTATGGCTACACCTTC

V: TRBV5-5
J: TRBJ2-3
size: .
D: .
CDR3: CASSLQPVTADTQYF
DNA: TGTGCCAGCAGCTTGCAGCCAGTGACGGCAGATACGCAGTATTTT

V: TRBV5-4
J: TRBJ2-4
size: .
D: TRBD2
CDR3: CASSYSGAAKNIQYF
DNA: TGTGCCAGCAGTTACAGCGGGGCCGCCAAAAACATTCAGTACTTC

V: TRBV20-1
J: TRBJ1-1
size: .
D: .
CDR3: CSAKDSRTFF
DNA: TGCAGTGCTAAGGATTCGCGGACTTTCTTT